This record concerns one T cell receptor (beta chain) sequence. Antigen: not known. The data belong to a study of identical twins. Findings and caveats of the study: Whereas memory repertoires showed no such difference, abundant cord blood beta clonotypes carried fewer insertions. Modelling approaches yielded underestimates of out-of-frame TCR alpha sharing between monozygotic twins. Because invariant MAIT and iNKT cells could be present, zero-insertion analyses could be partly confounded.

Template switching added a universal primer site, and cDNA bore unique molecular identifiers. TCRdb re-called the 5' RACE reads through MiXCR, storing one row per CDR3 protein. The table lists 400,000 to 550,000 distinct CDR3 sequences, roughly an eighth of them singletons, with 0.95% to 1% in the top ten. These data are also associated with another study on yellow fever vaccine responses in identical twins.

The specimen was CD4+ T cells sorted from blood. The clonotype originates from a woman between 18 and 29 years old in good health.

In nucleotides, the CDR3 is TGCGCCACTAAGGGACTAGCGATTCCAGGGGATACGCAGTATTTT. This sequence encodes CATKGLAIPGDTQYF. The genes are TRBV10-1 and TRBJ2-3; TRBD2 aligns across 10 bases. Germline V gene sequence: CDR1 WNHNN, CDR2 SYGVQD (reference sequence). Trimming took 10 bases from V and 6 from J; bases not matched to a gene: 13. The CDR3 is 15 amino acids.